The 9 T cell receptor beta chains in this list originate from one sample, sequenced in a study of T cells in Graves' hyperthyroidism and ophthalmopathy. From RNA transcripts, TCR beta CDR3 regions were amplified. A first-round RT-PCR of the TCR CDR3 used the HTBI primer set. TCRdb redid the calling of the multiplex PCR reads with MiXCR, one entry per CDR3 protein. Of about 570,000 distinct CDR3 sequences listed, approximately 15% were seen once; the top ten hold 11% to 15%. The sample comprised blood. The receptors come from a woman in her forties with Graves' hyperthyroidism.

This chain connects TRBV7-4 to TRBJ2-3, with 9 bases matching TRBD1. This CDR3 is 14 amino acids long. Germline values: CDR1 SGHVT, CDR2 SQSDAQ. J was trimmed by 5 bases and V by 4 bases; bases with no gene match: 4. In DNA form, the CDR3 reads TGTGCCAGCAGCTCGGGGACAGGGCGAGATACGCAGTATTTT. It is translated as CASSSGTGRDTQYF.

This clonotype appeared many times. The chain couples TRBV5-1 to TRBJ2-5; 7 positions agree with TRBD2. J lost 5 bases, V lost 0 bases, and 4 bases had no gene match. Germline CDR1 SGHRS, CDR2 YFSETQ. This CDR3 contains 14 residues. For the CDR3, the DNA is TGCGCCAGCAGCTTGGAGGGACTAAGGGAGACCCAGTACTTC. The encoded protein is CASSLEGLRETQYF.

The chain joins TRBV6-7 to TRBJ2-5; 8 bases match TRBD1. TRBV6-7 carries the ORF label, with uncertain function. The J segment lost 3 bases and the V segment lost 2 bases, leaving 5 bases of the junction unmatched. The CDR3 covers 15 residues. CDR3 bases: TGTGCCAGCAGTTACACATCACAGGGGGAAGAGACCCAGTACTTC. The encoded protein is CASSYTSQGEETQYF.

This clonotype was seen more than once but under ten times. The J gene is TRBJ2-2, the V gene TRBV20-1, with 8 bases aligning to TRBD1. Germline V gene sequence: CDR1 DFQATT, CDR2 SNEGSKA (reference sequence). V lost 6 bases and J lost 1; bases outside the gene matches: 4. CDR3 length: 14 residues. CDR3 sequence (DNA): TGCAGTGCCCAGGGGGCGCAGAACACCGGGGAGCTGTTTTTT. It yields the protein CSAQGAQNTGELFF.

This clonotype was detected ten times or more. The CDR3 DNA follows: TGTGCCAGCAGTTTAATTGGGGAATTCTCCTACGAGCAGTACTTC. Translating it yields CASSLIGEFSYEQYF. This chain connects TRBV27 to TRBJ2-7; no definite D call. The germline V gene encodes CDR1 MNHEY and CDR2 SMNVEV (reference sequence). The CDR3 has 15 residues. Between the trimmed V and J ends, which lost 2 bases and 0 bases, there was a span of 11 bases.

This clonotype was seen a few times. This chain links TRBV30 with TRBJ1-3; D unclear. There are 14 residues in the CDR3. Germline CDR1 and CDR2: GTSNPN and SVGIG (reference sequence). The V end was cut by 3 bases, the J end by 1 base, with 10 bases between. CDR3 protein: CAWRPPSSGNTIYF. The CDR3, as DNA: TGTGCCTGGAGGCCCCCATCATCTGGAAACACCATATATTTT.

V usage is TRBV12-3 or TRBV12-4 and J usage is TRBJ2-3; TRBD2 agrees at 9 bases. This CDR3 comprises 15 residues. Germline trimming cut 1 base from V and 4 bases from J; bases unmatched to any gene: 3. CDR3 DNA: TGTGCCAGCAGTTTAGAGATAGCGGGAGCAGATACGCAGTATTTT. Protein sequence: CASSLEIAGADTQYF.

This clonotype has just a few counts. V gene TRBV7-9 combines with J gene TRBJ2-7; the match to TRBD2 covers 9 bases. V dropped 1 base and J dropped 2; count of bases not matched to a gene: 6. The CDR3 runs to 16 residues. Germline CDR1 reads SEHNR; CDR2 reads FQNEAQ (reference sequence). CDR3 sequence: CASSLEGGGRAYEQYF. The CDR3 DNA reads TGTGCCAGCAGCTTAGAAGGGGGCGGGAGGGCCTACGAGCAGTACTTC.

The table lists this clonotype with many counts. The J gene is TRBJ1-1, the V gene TRBV12-3 or TRBV12-4; D not resolved. Trimming left V 4 bases short and J 5 bases short, with 11 bases between. This CDR3 contains 13 residues. The CDR3 bases are TGTGCCAGCAGTTCCGGACCCCGGACTGAAGCTTTCTTT. Translated: CASSSGPRTEAFF.